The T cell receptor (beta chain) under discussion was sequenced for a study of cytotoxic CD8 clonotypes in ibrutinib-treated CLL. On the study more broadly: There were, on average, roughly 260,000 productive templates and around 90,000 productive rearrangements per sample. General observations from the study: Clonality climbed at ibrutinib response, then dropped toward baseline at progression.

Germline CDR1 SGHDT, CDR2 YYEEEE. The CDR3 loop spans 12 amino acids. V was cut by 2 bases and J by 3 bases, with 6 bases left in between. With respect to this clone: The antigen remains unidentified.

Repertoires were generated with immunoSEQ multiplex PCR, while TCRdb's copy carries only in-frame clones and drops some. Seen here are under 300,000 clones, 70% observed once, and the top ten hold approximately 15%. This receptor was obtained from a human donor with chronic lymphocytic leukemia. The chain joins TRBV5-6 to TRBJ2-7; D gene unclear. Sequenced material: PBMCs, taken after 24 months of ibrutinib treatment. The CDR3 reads CASSFQGYEQYF. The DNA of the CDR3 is TGTGCCAGCAGCTTCCAAGGCTACGAGCAGTACTTC.